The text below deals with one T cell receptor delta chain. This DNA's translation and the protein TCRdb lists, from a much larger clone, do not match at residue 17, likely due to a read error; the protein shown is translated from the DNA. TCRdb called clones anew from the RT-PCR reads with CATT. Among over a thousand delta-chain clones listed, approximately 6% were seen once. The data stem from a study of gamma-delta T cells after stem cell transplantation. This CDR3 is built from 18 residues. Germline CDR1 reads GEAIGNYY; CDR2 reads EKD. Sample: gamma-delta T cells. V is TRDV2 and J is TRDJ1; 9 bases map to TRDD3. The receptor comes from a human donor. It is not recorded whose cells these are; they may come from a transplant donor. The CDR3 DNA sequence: TGTGCCTGTGACACCGTGCCTGGGGGATCCACGATCACCGATAAACTCACCTTT. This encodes CACDTVPGGSTITDKLTF.